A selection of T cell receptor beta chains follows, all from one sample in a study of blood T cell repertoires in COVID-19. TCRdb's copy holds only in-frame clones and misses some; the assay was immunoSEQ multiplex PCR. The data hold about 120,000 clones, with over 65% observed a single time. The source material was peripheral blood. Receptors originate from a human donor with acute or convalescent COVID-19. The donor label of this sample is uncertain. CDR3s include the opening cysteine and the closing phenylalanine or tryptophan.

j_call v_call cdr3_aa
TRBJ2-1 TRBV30 CARAGNTYNEQFF
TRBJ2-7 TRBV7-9 CASSLNRGDEQYF
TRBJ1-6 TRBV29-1 CSVQTGAGNSPLHF
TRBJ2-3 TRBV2 CASMSGVDTDTQYF
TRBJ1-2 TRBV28 CASSIRTDNYGYTF
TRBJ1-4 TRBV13 CASSLSGSLTNEKLFF
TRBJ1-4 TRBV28 CASSYGTGGTNEKLFF
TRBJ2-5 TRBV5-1 CASSPFRDNKETQYF
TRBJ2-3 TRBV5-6 CASSLIWGEITDTQYF
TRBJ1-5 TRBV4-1 CASSQSGTVSGQPQHF
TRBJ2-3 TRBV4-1 CASSQGGLAGGTDTQYF
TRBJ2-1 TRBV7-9 CASSLTGTGYNEQFF
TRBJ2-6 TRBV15 CATSGGGLLGANVLTF
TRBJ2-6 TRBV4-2 CASSGEGYSGANVLTF
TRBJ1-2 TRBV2 CASRPTGWPGYTF
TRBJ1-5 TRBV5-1 CASSLAGTGDQPQHF
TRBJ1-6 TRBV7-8 CASSQVGGSHRSPLHF
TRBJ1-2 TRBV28 CASSYGTGGPGYTF
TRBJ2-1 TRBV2 CASSASGGASSEQFF